The clone carrying this T cell receptor (beta chain) has ten or more counts. What it binds is unknown. Researchers took RNA transcripts and amplified the TCR beta CDR3 regions from them. An initial round of RT-PCR targeting the TCR CDR3 relied on the HTBI primer set. A single record per CDR3 protein comes from TCRdb applying MiXCR to the multiplex PCR reads. The data hold 600,000 or so distinct CDR3 sequences, with more than 12% observed a single time. Ophthalmopathy cases scored 3 or more on the Clinical Activity Score and 4 or more on NOSPECS grade, with duration below 3 months. The data derive from a study of T cells in Graves' hyperthyroidism and ophthalmopathy. V lost 4 bases and J lost 3, with 20 bases in between. CDR3 size: 16 residues. Germline V gives CDR1 SGHDT, CDR2 YYEEEE. Study-wide points: Patients with ophthalmopathy were separated from those with stable hyperthyroidism by a 13 V-J model. Most clonotypes that expanded in the thyroid above 0.001 also showed up in blood.

This clonotype was obtained from a woman aged 45-60 years with Graves' ophthalmopathy. The chain links TRBV5-6 to TRBJ2-7, with D perhaps TRBD1 (5 bases). Sequenced input: blood. The CDR3 loop is CASSPSTGSERYEQYF. The CDR3 DNA reads as TGTGCCAGCAGCCCATCTACAGGATCAGAACGCTACGAGCAGTACTTC.